The source of this TCR beta chain is a study of blood T cell repertoires in COVID-19. Only a few counts were recorded for this clone. The assay was immunoSEQ multiplex PCR, and TCRdb's table has in-frame clones only and misses some. The sample lists approximately 150,000 clones, approximately 87% occurring once. The material sequenced was peripheral blood. This sequence was found in an elderly man with acute or convalescent COVID-19.

The CDR3 coding sequence is TGTGCCAGCAGTAAAACAGGGTTTCCCTACAATGAGCAGTTCTTC. This codes for CASSKTGFPYNEQFF. The gene calls are TRBV6-2 or TRBV6-3 and TRBJ2-1; D might be TRBD1 (6 bases). The CDR3 has 15 amino acids. Per the germline V gene, CDR1 is MNHEY and CDR2 is SVGEGT. V was trimmed by 5 bases and J by 2 bases, leaving 13 bases between them.